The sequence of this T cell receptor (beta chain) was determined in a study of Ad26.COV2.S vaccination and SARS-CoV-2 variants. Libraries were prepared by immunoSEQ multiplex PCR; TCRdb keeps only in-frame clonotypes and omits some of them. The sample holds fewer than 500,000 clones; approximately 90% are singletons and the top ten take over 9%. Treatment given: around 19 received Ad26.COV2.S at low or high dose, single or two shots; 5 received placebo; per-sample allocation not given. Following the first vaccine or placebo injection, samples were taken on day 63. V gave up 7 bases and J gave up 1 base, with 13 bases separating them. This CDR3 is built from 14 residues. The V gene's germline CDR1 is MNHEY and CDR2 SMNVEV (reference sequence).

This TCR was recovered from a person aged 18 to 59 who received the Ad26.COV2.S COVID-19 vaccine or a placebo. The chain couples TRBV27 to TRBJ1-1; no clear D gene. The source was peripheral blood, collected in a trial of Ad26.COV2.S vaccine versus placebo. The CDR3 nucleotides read TGTGCCAGCACCCCTTTAGGGTGGAACACTGAAGCTTTCTTT. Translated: CASTPLGWNTEAFF.